Each of the 17 T cell receptor beta chains below was sequenced from the same sample in a study of CD8+ T cells in alopecia areata. Treatment reported: oral pan-JAK inhibitor, 5-10 mg twice daily. Following RNA extraction, reverse transcription yielded cDNA that acted as the sequencing template. Method: immunoSEQ multiplex PCR; TCRdb's copy keeps in-frame clones and lacks some. The sample has about 100,000 clones, about 40% seen once. The starting material was CD8+ T cells sorted from blood, obtained at week 24, from a patient treated with tofacitinib. The receptors stem from a human donor with alopecia areata.

The chain has TRBV5-6 and TRBJ2-7; 7 nucleotides match TRBD1. V was clipped by 5 bases and J by 6 bases; unmatched bases: 11. CDR3 length equals 14 residues. Germline-derived CDR1 and CDR2 are SGHDT and YYEEEE. CDR3 in amino acids: CASRSKQGWPEQYF. The CDR3 nucleotides read TGTGCCAGCAGATCGAAACAGGGGTGGCCCGAGCAGTACTTC.

There are a few counts of this clone. The chain carries TRBV29-1 and TRBJ2-6, with a tentative D call TRBD1 (6 bases). The V end lost 5 bases, the J end lost 0 bases, and 14 bases lay between the germline ends. The CDR3 length is 16 residues. Germline V gene sequence: CDR1 SQVTM, CDR2 ANQGSEA. The CDR3 protein is CSVPGGRSSGANVLTF. The CDR3 bases are TGCAGCGTTCCTGGGGGCAGGAGCTCTGGGGCCAACGTCCTGACTTTC.

This clone was seen at least ten times. V usage is TRBV27 and J usage is TRBJ2-1; D possibly matches TRBD1 or TRBD2 (5 bases each). The V end lost 4 bases, the J end lost 6 bases, and 10 bases lay between the germline ends. Looked up from germline, CDR1 is MNHEY and CDR2 is SMNVEV (reference sequence). The CDR3 runs to 13 residues. CDR3 amino acids: CASSWGSSNEQFF. CDR3 sequence (DNA): TGTGCCAGCAGTTGGGGGAGTTCCAATGAGCAGTTCTTC.

This CDR3 reads CAWSIWTSGSYNEQFF. As DNA, the CDR3 is TGTGCCTGGAGTATCTGGACTAGCGGTTCCTACAATGAGCAGTTCTTC. The rearrangement joins TRBV30 to TRBJ2-1; 10 nucleotides align to TRBD2. Trimming cost V 2 bases and J 1 base; bases outside gene matches: 5. Germline V lookup: CDR1 GTSNPN, CDR2 SVGIG (reference sequence). CDR3 length: 16 amino acids.

The genes are TRBV7-6 and TRBJ2-7, with 8 bases aligning to TRBD2. Germline V gene data show CDR1 as SGHVS and CDR2 as FNYEAQ. The CDR3 sequence is 15 residues long. Trimming cost V 1 base and J 2 bases; bases outside gene matches: 4. The CDR3 DNA is TGTGCCAGCAGCTTAGAGGCAGCGGGAGCCTACGAGCAGTACTTC. It translates to CASSLEAAGAYEQYF.

This clone has only a few counts. The gene calls are TRBV5-1 and TRBJ1-5; the D gene is possibly TRBD1 (6 bases). V lost 1 base, J lost 0 bases, and 8 bases lay in between. Germline assignment: CDR1 SGHRS and CDR2 YFSETQ. This CDR3 spans 15 amino acids. CDR3 amino acids: CASSLRGDSNQPQHF. CDR3 DNA sequence: TGCGCCAGCAGCTTGAGGGGGGATAGCAATCAGCCCCAGCATTTT.

The chain carries TRBV7-9 and TRBJ2-7; D perhaps matches TRBD2 (5 bases). The CDR3 is 14 residues long. V lost 3 bases and J 4 bases, leaving 13 bases between the germline ends. CDR1 SEHNR and CDR2 FQNEAQ come from the germline V gene (reference sequence). DNA of the CDR3: TGTGCCAGCAGCTTCGAGGGAACCGGGTACGAGCAGTACTTC. The encoded protein is CASSFEGTGYEQYF. Looking up the rest from reference TRBV7-9 and TRBJ2-7 gives the full variable domain: DTGVSQNPRHKITKRGQNVTFRCDPISEHNRLYWYRQTLGQGPEFLTYFQNEAQLEKSRLLSDRFSAERPKGSFSTLEIQRTEQGDSAMYLCASSFEGTGYEQYFGPGTRLTVT.

This clone has only a few counts. V is TRBV7-2 and J is TRBJ2-5, with 12 positions matching TRBD2. The germline V gene encodes CDR1 SGHTA and CDR2 FQGNSA. J gave up 1 base and V 4 bases, and 4 bases lay outside the gene matches. The CDR3 length is 16 residues. The CDR3 nucleotides read TGTGCCAGCAGCTCCCTAGCGGGAGGGCCCCAAGAGACCCAGTACTTC. It translates to CASSSLAGGPQETQYF.

This chain links TRBV11-2 with TRBJ2-7; 9 nucleotides agree with TRBD1. There are 14 residues in the CDR3. Trimming removed 3 bases from V and 3 bases from J; junction bases left unmatched: 3. Germline V gene sequence: CDR1 SGHAT, CDR2 FQNNGV. Here the CDR3 DNA reads TGTGCCAGCAGCTTTACGGGACAGGGCTACGAGCAGTACTTC. Its translation is CASSFTGQGYEQYF.

CDR3 coding DNA: TGCGCCAGCATGAGTAGGTACAATGAGCAGTTCTTC. Translating it yields CASMSRYNEQFF. This chain links TRBV4-1 with TRBJ2-1, with D unclear. The germline V gene encodes CDR1 MGHRA and CDR2 YSYEKL. V lost 7 bases and J lost 4, with 8 bases in between. This CDR3 comprises 12 residues.

The chain joins TRBV27 to TRBJ1-5, with 9 bases identical to TRBD1. Per the germline V gene, CDR1 is MNHEY and CDR2 is SMNVEV (reference sequence). The CDR3 contains 18 residues. With V trimmed by 1 base and J by 0 bases, 7 bases remained unmatched. The CDR3 DNA is TGTGCCAGCAGTTTATTGGGACAGGGAGGGGCTAGCAATCAGCCCCAGCATTTT. It translates to CASSLLGQGGASNQPQHF.

The chain combines TRBV4-2 with TRBJ2-1; 10 nucleotides line up with TRBD2. CDR3 length: 15 amino acids. Germline V CDR1 and CDR2: LGHNA, YNFKEQ. The trim removed 3 bases at V and 7 bases at J, leaving 6 bases unmatched. The CDR3 is CASSHSAGGYNEQFF. The DNA of the CDR3 is TGTGCCAGCAGCCATTCAGCGGGAGGGTATAATGAGCAGTTCTTC.

A few counts support this clone. The V call is TRBV29-1, the J call TRBJ2-3; 7 bases line up with TRBD1. The CDR3 spans 14 residues. Looked up from germline, CDR1 is SQVTM and CDR2 is ANQGSEA. Germline trimming cut 7 bases from V and 2 bases from J; bases unmatched to any gene: 9. CDR3 residues: CSADPGQYTDTQYF. The CDR3 nucleotides are TGCAGCGCGGACCCGGGACAGTACACAGATACGCAGTATTTT.

V is TRBV4-1 and J is TRBJ2-1; D is possibly TRBD2 (7 bases). Trimming cost V 0 bases and J 4 bases, with 16 bases left between them. This CDR3 is built from 17 residues. Looked up from germline, CDR1 is MGHRA and CDR2 is YSYEKL. This CDR3 reads CASSQEPPGRGYNEQFF. In nucleotides, the CDR3 is TGCGCCAGCAGCCAAGAACCGCCGGGGAGGGGGTACAATGAGCAGTTCTTC.

This clone was counted only a few times. The genes are TRBV4-1 and TRBJ2-4, with 10 positions matching TRBD1. CDR3 length equals 19 residues. CDR1 and CDR2 (germline): MGHRA, YSYEKL. V was pared by 3 bases and J by 0 bases, with 11 bases of the junction left unmatched. CDR3 DNA sequence: TGCGCCAGCAGCCATCCGGGACAGGGGACGAATCTAGCCAAAAACATTCAGTACTTC. Translating it yields CASSHPGQGTNLAKNIQYF.

Regarding this clone: Mismatch with germline at one junction end may stem from a read error. This rearrangement joins TRBV7-8 to TRBJ1-5; weak D call: TRBD1 (6 bases). The germline V gene has CDR1 SGHVS and CDR2 FQNEAQ. The CDR3 loop spans 15 amino acids. CDR3 coding DNA: TGTGCCAGCAGCTTAGCGGACAGAACGGATCAGCTCCAGCATTTT. Translating it yields CASSLADRTDQLQHF.

The CDR3 loop is CSVAFAGSYNEQFF. CDR3 bases: TGCAGCGTGGCCTTTGCCGGCTCCTACAATGAGCAGTTCTTC. V usage is TRBV29-1 and J usage is TRBJ2-1; D gene unclear. Germline CDR1 and CDR2: SQVTM and ANQGSEA. CDR3 length equals 14 residues. The V end was cut by 6 bases, the J end by 0 bases, with 12 bases between.